The rows below give T cell receptor beta chains drawn from one sample of a study of cytotoxic CD8 clonotypes in ibrutinib-treated CLL. The data were produced by immunoSEQ multiplex PCR, yet TCRdb's version contains in-frame clones alone and is incomplete. Counted here are about 140,000 clones, 60% to 85% occurring once; the ten biggest clones make up 25% to 30%. The sequences come from PBMCs, collected after 12 months of ibrutinib treatment. The receptors derive from a human donor with chronic lymphocytic leukemia. Each CDR3 is given with its conserved first and last residue. A D gene is named only where the DNA matches it firmly. Some rows have no size entry. The others give once, few or many, or a class for an expanded clone.

NA	TRBD1	15	TRBJ2-7	TRBV5-6	CASSRTGTGSREQYF	TGTGCCAGCAGCCGAACCGGGACAGGGTCTCGGGAGCAGTACTTC
NA	TRBD1	14	TRBJ1-1	TRBV19	CASSMGDRDTEAFF	TGTGCCAGTAGTATGGGGGACAGGGACACTGAAGCTTTCTTT
NA	NA	13	TRBJ1-1	TRBV19	CASSPYMNTEAFF	TGTGCCAGTAGTCCATACATGAACACTGAAGCTTTCTTT
NA	TRBD1	15	TRBJ1-4	TRBV5-6	CASSSTGAANEKLFF	TGTGCCAGCAGCTCTACAGGGGCGGCTAATGAAAAACTGTTTTTT
once	TRBD1	14	TRBJ1-5	TRBV19	CASSRTGEVQPQHF	TGTGCCAGTAGTCGTACAGGGGAGGTTCAGCCCCAGCATTTT
few	TRBD1	17	TRBJ1-3	TRBV13	CASRRTGTGGSGNTIYF	TGTGCCAGCAGGCGTACCGGGACAGGGGGTTCAGGAAACACCATATATTTT
NA	TRBD2	19	TRBJ2-7	TRBV7-2	CASSLPTSGLGWSSYEQYF	TGTGCCAGCAGCTTACCGACTAGCGGGCTTGGGTGGAGCTCCTACGAGCAGTACTTC
NA	NA	11	TRBJ2-1	TRBV5-1	CASSLSNEQFF	TGCGCCAGCAGCTTGTCGAATGAGCAGTTCTTC
NA	TRBD2	15	TRBJ2-7	TRBV6-5	CASSYSGTSIYEQYF	TGTGCCAGCAGTTACTCGGGGACTAGTATCTACGAGCAGTACTTC
NA	NA	12	TRBJ2-7	TRBV7-8	CASSPNSYEQYF	TGTGCCAGCAGCCCTAATAGCTACGAGCAGTACTTC
NA	TRBD1	16	TRBJ2-7	TRBV5-1	CASSATYGTGLYEQYF	TGCGCCAGCAGTGCCACATACGGGACAGGTCTGTACGAGCAGTACTTC
NA	NA	14	TRBJ2-7	TRBV5-6	CASSLPPQRYEQYF	TGTGCCAGCAGCCTGCCCCCCCAACGATACGAGCAGTACTTC
NA	NA	14	TRBJ2-7	TRBV25-1	CASSATGASYEQYF	TGTGCCAGCAGTGCGACTGGCGCCTCCTACGAGCAGTACTTC
NA	NA	14	TRBJ1-2	TRBV30	CAWRPGHYVGGYTF	TGTGCCTGGAGGCCGGGCCATTATGTGGGGGGCTACACCTTC
NA	TRBD1	14	TRBJ2-7	TRBV10-3	CAISGGTGAYEQYF	TGTGCCATCAGTGGTGGGACAGGAGCCTACGAGCAGTACTTC
few	NA	15	TRBJ2-3	TRBV28	CASSFVGAGTDTQYF	TGTGCCAGCAGTTTTGTTGGGGCTGGCACAGATACGCAGTATTTT
few	TRBD1	17	TRBJ1-5	TRBV18	CASSPATGGSGNQPQHF	TGTGCCAGCTCACCTGCGACAGGGGGCTCGGGCAATCAGCCCCAGCATTTT
NA	NA	16	TRBJ2-7	TRBV11-3	CASSLEPWVGSYEQYF	TGTGCCAGCAGCTTAGAGCCCTGGGTCGGGAGCTACGAGCAGTACTTC
NA	TRBD1	16	TRBJ2-7	TRBV5-1	CASSLAPTGSSYEQYF	TGCGCCAGCAGCTTGGCCCCGACAGGGAGTTCCTACGAGCAGTACTTC
many	NA	14	TRBJ1-5	TRBV9	CASSTMDSNQPQHF	TGTGCCAGCAGCACCATGGATAGCAATCAGCCCCAGCATTTT
NA	TRBD2	15	TRBJ2-1	TRBV7-6	CASNWGLAGGDEQFF	TGTGCCAGCAACTGGGGACTAGCGGGAGGGGATGAGCAGTTCTTC
NA	NA	15	TRBJ2-3	TRBV7-2	CASSSMGGSADTQYF	TGTGCCAGCAGCTCCATGGGGGGATCGGCAGATACGCAGTATTTT
NA	NA	12	TRBJ2-3	TRBV11-2	CASSPRVDTQYF	TGTGCCAGCAGCCCGCGTGTAGATACGCAGTATTTT
NA	NA	14	TRBJ2-3	TRBV9	CASSVELGTDTQYF	TGTGCCAGCAGCGTCGAACTAGGCACAGATACGCAGTATTTT
few	NA	12	TRBJ2-5	TRBV5-1	CASSLIEETQYF	TGCGCCAGCAGCTTAATAGAAGAGACCCAGTACTTC
NA	NA	15	TRBJ2-6	TRBV10-3	CAIRGGDSGANVLTF	TGTGCCATAAGGGGTGGGGACTCTGGGGCCAACGTCCTGACTTTC
NA	NA	16	TRBJ2-6	TRBV29-1	CSVPRTASSGANVLTF	TGCAGCGTCCCAAGGACGGCGAGCTCTGGGGCCAACGTCCTGACTTTC
once	TRBD1	15	TRBJ2-3	TRBV19	CASSTTGGGLDTQYF	TGTGCCAGTAGTACCACAGGGGGCGGCCTAGATACGCAGTATTTT
NA	NA	15	TRBJ1-2	TRBV18	CASLTLTQGTDGYTF	TGTGCCAGCCTCACCCTAACACAGGGTACGGATGGCTACACCTTC
NA	NA	14	TRBJ1-5	TRBV27	CASSSLRGHQPQHF	TGTGCCAGCAGTTCCCTTCGGGGCCATCAGCCCCAGCATTTT
NA	NA	16	TRBJ2-7	TRBV4-3	CASSQEPSGSTYEQYF	TGCGCCAGCAGCCAAGAACCCTCCGGTTCTACCTACGAGCAGTACTTC
NA	TRBD2	13	TRBJ2-5	TRBV9	CASRRETEETQYF	TGTGCCAGCAGGCGGGAGACTGAAGAGACCCAGTACTTC
NA	NA	14	TRBJ1-5	TRBV6-5	CASSYSTGSGPQHF	TGTGCCAGCAGTTATTCTACGGGGTCGGGACCCCAGCATTTT
once	NA	12	TRBJ2-5	TRBV7-8	CASSLPIETQYF	TGTGCCAGCAGCTTACCAATTGAGACCCAGTACTTC
NA	NA	14	TRBJ2-5	TRBV15	CATSRDRGQETQYF	TGTGCCACCAGCAGAGATCGGGGGCAAGAGACCCAGTACTTC
NA	TRBD2	14	TRBJ2-7	TRBV27	CASSFAGGYYEQYF	TGTGCCAGCAGTTTTGCGGGAGGGTACTACGAGCAGTACTTC
NA	TRBD1	17	TRBJ2-7	TRBV19	CASSKQYTGVSLYEQYF	TGTGCCAGTAGTAAACAGTATACAGGGGTTTCCCTTTACGAGCAGTACTTC
few	TRBD2	15	TRBJ2-7	TRBV30	CAWSVLAGVYGEQYF	TGTGCCTGGAGTGTACTAGCGGGAGTCTATGGCGAGCAGTACTTC
NA	NA	15	TRBJ1-1	TRBV18	CASSPRATQNTEAFF	TGTGCCAGCTCACCTAGGGCCACTCAGAACACTGAAGCTTTCTTT
NA	NA	15	TRBJ1-3	TRBV15	CATRSLGISGNTIYF	TGTGCCACCAGATCTCTTGGGATCTCTGGAAACACCATATATTTT
once	NA	12	TRBJ1-2	TRBV28	CASSWGSYGYTF	TGTGCCAGCAGTTGGGGGAGCTATGGCTACACCTTC